Following are 20 T cell receptor beta chains from one sample sequenced in a study of kidney transplant recipient with SARS-CoV-2 infection. One entry per CDR3 protein results from TCRdb running MiXCR on the reads. The sample lists 200,000 to 300,000 distinct CDR3 sequences, 25% to 35% occurring once. This specimen consisted of a blood sample, obtained at baseline and between days 110 and 120 from a kidney transplant recipient. The receptors originated from a male patient in his thirties who had COVID-19 and was a kidney transplant recipient. Part of the T cell pool may stem from the graft donor.

This clonotype was found many times. The chain joins TRBV15 to TRBJ2-2, with TRBD2 matching 8 bases. The CDR3 covers 14 residues. Per the germline V gene, CDR1 is LNHNV and CDR2 is YYDKDF (reference sequence). V was pared by 11 bases and J by 4 bases, with 9 bases of the junction left unmatched. The CDR3 is CASGTGGATGELFF. The CDR3 nucleotides are TGTGCCTCCGGGACGGGAGGGGCCACCGGGGAGCTGTTTTTT.

In its sample, this clonotype was seen many times. The gene calls are TRBV2 and TRBJ1-5, with D maybe TRBD1 (6 bases). V was clipped by 6 bases and J by 5 bases, with 14 bases between them. CDR3 length equals 14 residues. Germline V CDR1 and CDR2: SNHLY, FYNNEI. CDR3 region: CASSGDRSDQPQHF. CDR3 DNA: TGTGCCAGCAGCGGAGACAGGTCCGATCAGCCCCAGCATTTT.

A remark on this clonotype: This could be a read error, since a much larger clone is one nucleotide away. The chain uses TRBV7-6 and TRBJ2-7, with D maybe TRBD2 (5 bases). The V end was cut by 6 bases, the J end by 5 bases, with 14 bases between. The V gene's germline CDR1 is SGHVS and CDR2 FNYEAQ. The CDR3 totals 13 residues. The CDR3 here is CASRWTGTNEQYF. CDR3 nucleotides: TGTGCCAGCAGGTGGACGGGAACGAACGAGCAGTACTTC.

This clonotype was seen ten or more times. The J gene is TRBJ2-6, the V gene TRBV13; D is undetermined. The length of the CDR3 is 18 residues. V lost 6 bases and J lost 19, with 37 bases in between. CDR1 and CDR2 (germline): PRHDT, FYEKMQ (reference sequence). The CDR3 loop is CASRVSKLSTKSGQRPTF. The CDR3 region has the DNA TGTGCCAGCAGGGTCTCCAAGCTGAGTACAAAGTCGGGCCAACGTCCTACTTTC.

This clonotype showed up many times. The gene calls are TRBV7-9 and TRBJ2-1; D remains ambiguous. This CDR3 spans 15 amino acids. V was pared by 6 bases and J by 1 base, with 13 bases between. From germline, CDR1 is SEHNR and CDR2 FQNEAQ (reference sequence). The CDR3 region is CASSYSWGSYNEQFF. The CDR3 bases are TGTGCCAGCAGTTACAGTTGGGGTTCCTACAATGAGCAGTTCTTC.

This clonotype was seen at least ten times. The chain has TRBV6-1 and TRBJ2-5, with a possible D match to TRBD2 (5 bases). V was trimmed by 0 bases and J by 3 bases, leaving 5 bases between them. The CDR3 covers 13 residues. CDR1 and CDR2 (germline): MNHNS, SASEGT. Written as DNA, the CDR3 is TGTGCCAGCAGTGAAGCGGAGGAAGAGACCCAGTACTTC. Translated: CASSEAEEETQYF.

Note on this clonotype: A read error is possible here, since a much larger clone lies one base away. This chain uses TRBV11-2 with TRBJ1-2; D remains unclear. Germline-derived CDR1 and CDR2 are SGHAT and FQNNGV. The CDR3 is 17 residues long. This chain's CDR3 is CVSSLDVSNRPNYGYTF. The CDR3 DNA reads TGTGTCAGCAGCTTAGATGTGTCGAACAGACCAAACTATGGCTACACCTTC.

Turning to this clonotype: This sequence may be a read error, since a much larger clone differs from it by one base. V gene TRBV3-1 combines with J gene TRBJ1-1; D is uncertain. Germline V CDR1 and CDR2: LGHDT, YNNKEL (reference sequence). The V and J ends lost 4 bases and 4 bases respectively, with 22 bases between them. This CDR3 has 17 amino acids. The CDR3 here is CASSRSLPISIRTEAFF. CDR3 nucleotides: TGTGCCAGCAGCCGCAGTCTTCCCATTTCAATTCGCACTGAAGCTTTCTTT.

This clonotype was seen a few times. The chain recombines TRBV20-1 with TRBJ2-3, with 7 bases fitting TRBD2. The length of the CDR3 is 13 residues. In germline, CDR1 is DFQATT, CDR2 SNEGSKA (reference sequence). The V and J ends lost 5 bases and 1 base, in that order; junction bases with no gene match: 3. The CDR3 loop reads CSAGGGGTDTQYF. CDR3 coding DNA: TGCAGTGCTGGGGGGGGGGGCACAGATACGCAGTATTTT.

Only one count was recorded for this clonotype. A read error may explain this, as a much larger clone is one base away. The J gene is TRBJ2-7, the V gene TRBV28; D is perhaps TRBD1 (5 bases). Germline-derived CDR1 and CDR2 are MDHEN and SYDVKM. CDR3 length equals 13 residues. The DNA for the CDR3 is TGTGCCAGCAGGGGTACTCAGGGCTACGAGCAGTGCTTC. Its translation: CASRGTQGYEQCF.

This clonotype was seen repeatedly, ten times or more. The chain recombines TRBV9 with TRBJ1-2, with D tentatively TRBD1 (5 bases). The CDR3 extends over 16 amino acids. Trimming took off 7 bases at V and 4 bases at J, with 23 bases between the two ends. Germline values: CDR1 SGDLS, CDR2 YYNGEE. The CDR3 bases are TGTGCCAGCCGCCCAGGGTACTCAAGAAAGACCTATGGCTACACCTTC. It yields the protein CASRPGYSRKTYGYTF.

This clonotype has a count of ten or more. V usage is TRBV7-9 and J usage is TRBJ1-6; D uncertain. Germline CDR1 is SEHNR and CDR2 is FQNEAQ (reference sequence). Trimming stripped 0 bases from V and 1 base from J, with 10 bases between. The CDR3 spans 17 residues. The CDR3 bases are TGTGCCAGCAGCTTAGCTGGGGTCGGTTCCTATAATTCACCCCTCCACTTT. This sequence encodes CASSLAGVGSYNSPLHF.

Comment on this clonotype: With a much larger clone just one base away, this may be a read error. The V call is TRBV29-1, the J call TRBJ1-4; 7 bases map to TRBD1. This CDR3 comprises 13 residues. Unmatched junction bases numbered 7, after V lost 5 bases and J lost 7 bases. Germline V gene data show CDR1 as SQVTM and CDR2 as ANQGSEA. CDR3 protein: CSVLDRTSEKLFF. CDR3 nucleotide sequence: TGCAGCGTTCTGGACAGGACGAGTGAAAAACTGTTTTTT. The whole variable domain, filled in from reference TRBV29-1 and TRBJ1-4, reads SAVISQKPSRDICQRGTSLTIQCQVDSQVTMMFWYRQQPGQSLTLIATANQGSEATYESGFVIDKFPISRPNLTFSTLTVSNMSPEDSSIYLCSVLDRTSEKLFFGSGTQLSVL.

This clonotype has a count of ten or more. The rearrangement uses TRBV8-2 and TRBJ2-6; TRBD2, as called in the table, went unchecked against the DNA. TRBV8-2 is given as a pseudogene. The CDR3 spans 17 residues. The CDR3 spells CGSAWRITQSRANVLTF. For the CDR3, the DNA is TGTGGCAGCGCCTGGAGGATAACACAAAGTCGGGCCAACGTCCTGACTTTC.

The chain uses TRBV4-3 and TRBJ1-5; D is uncertain. Trimming removed 8 bases at V and 5 bases at J, with 16 bases between. The CDR3 consists of 14 residues. From germline, CDR1 is LGHNA and CDR2 YSLEER. The CDR3 bases are TGCGCCAGCGACCGCGAGACAAGGGATCAGCCCCAGCATTTT. Translating it yields CASDRETRDQPQHF.

At least ten counts were recorded for this clonotype. It is unclear where the CDR3 begins or ends on the DNA, so no DNA is shown, and the CDR3 is as TCRdb lists it. V gene TRBV7-5 combines with J gene TRBJ1-2. TRBV7-5 is an annotated pseudogene. Ends included, the CDR3 has 19 residues. This CDR3 reads CISVPERRVEVGKTYGYTF.

A word on this clonotype: This may stem from a read error, because a much larger clone lies one nucleotide away. The V and J genes are TRBV3-1 and TRBJ2-7; D is uncertain. Germline lookup yields CDR1 LGHDT and CDR2 YNNKEL (reference sequence). The CDR3 has 17 residues. The V end lost 5 bases, the J end lost 10 bases, and 30 bases lay between the germline ends. The CDR3 DNA sequence: TGTGCCAGCAGCTGTTCTTCTCCCATTTCTTTCTCTGAGGCCCAGTACTTC. It specifies CASSCSSPISFSEAQYF.

This clonotype came up many times. This chain links TRBV5-4 with TRBJ1-2; D not resolved. V lost 6 bases and J lost 4, with 22 bases in between. Germline CDR1 SGHNT, CDR2 YYREEE (reference sequence). This CDR3 contains 16 residues. In DNA form, the CDR3 reads TGTGCCAGCACTAGTCACGTACCAGGAAAGACCTATGGCTACACCTTC. Amino acids: CASTSHVPGKTYGYTF.

There are many counts of this clonotype. This chain links TRBV7-8 with TRBJ2-3; 8 bases map to TRBD1. Germline V CDR1 and CDR2: SGHVS, FQNEAQ. J gave up 2 bases and V 1 base, and 8 bases lay outside the gene matches. The CDR3 is 17 amino acids. The CDR3 coding sequence is TGTGCCAGCAGCTTAGGAGGCAGGGGGCAGTTCACAGATACGCAGTATTTT. Encoded protein: CASSLGGRGQFTDTQYF. Drawing the rest from reference TRBV7-8 and TRBJ2-3, the complete variable domain is GAGVSQSPRYKVAKRGQDVALRCDPISGHVSLFWYQQALGQGPEFLTYFQNEAQLDKSGLPSDRFFAERPEGSVSTLKIQRTQQEDSAVYLCASSLGGRGQFTDTQYFGPGTRLTVL.

Many counts were recorded for this clonotype. This sequence joins TRBV13 and TRBJ2-2; TRBD2 matches at 8 bases. The germline CDR1 and CDR2 sequences are PRHDT and FYEKMQ (reference sequence). The V gene end was trimmed by 2 bases and the J gene end by 7 bases; junction bases not matched to a gene: 3. CDR3 size: 14 residues. Here the CDR3 DNA reads TGTGCCAGCAGCTTACCCGGGGGGGTCGGGGAGCTGTTTTTT. Translating gives CASSLPGGVGELFF.